A selection of T cell receptor beta chains follows, all from one sample in a study of T cell responses to AZD1222 COVID-19 vaccine. Sequenced by immunoSEQ multiplex PCR; TCRdb stores in-frame clones only, minus some. The sample holds some 200,000 clones, under 95% seen once. The material sequenced was peripheral blood, taken on day 0 of MenACWY control vaccination. These receptors were taken from an adult in good health. Both conserved end residues are part of each CDR3. The order of the fields is clone size, V gene, D gene, J gene, CDR3 DNA, CDR3 protein. D genes are given only for firm matches. The size field is filled for only some rows; it gives once, few, many or a size class.

>.|TRBV2|TRBD1|TRBJ2-1
TGTGCCAGCAGCCAGGACAGGGGAGGATACAATGAGCAGTTCTTC
CASSQDRGGYNEQFF
>.|TRBV28|.|TRBJ1-3
TGTGCCAGCAGTTTCCCCCCGGGCCCCGGAAACACCATATATTTT
CASSFPPGPGNTIYF
>.|TRBV19|.|TRBJ1-3
TGTGCCAGTGGCGGTTTCTCTGGAAACACCATATATTTT
CASGGFSGNTIYF
>few|TRBV19|.|TRBJ1-5
TGTGCCAGTAGCGGAGGACGGTCTAGCTTCCAGCCCCAGCATTTT
CASSGGRSSFQPQHF
>once|TRBV19|TRBD1|TRBJ1-5
TGTGCCAGTAAAGGACAGGGTTTTAGCAATCAGCCCCAGCATTTT
CASKGQGFSNQPQHF
>.|TRBV6-4|.|TRBJ1-2
TGTGCCAGCAGTGACGGGCAGGGATTGGGTGGCTACACCTTC
CASSDGQGLGGYTF
>.|TRBV9|.|TRBJ2-7
TGTGCCAGCAGCGTAGGGGTTGGGGAGCAGTACTTC
CASSVGVGEQYF
>few|TRBV12-2|.|TRBJ1-2
TGTGCAAGTCGCTGTTTACCGGGACGGTCGAACTATGGCTACACCTTC
CASRCLPGRSNYGYTF
>.|TRBV12-3/TRBV12-4|.|TRBJ2-1
TGTGCCAGCAGTCGGGACACCGAGCAGTTCTTC
CASSRDTEQFF
>.|TRBV6-1|.|TRBJ2-7
TGTGCCAGCAGTGCCGGGGCGAGGACGTTGAGCTCCTACGAGCAGTACTTC
CASSAGARTLSSYEQYF
>few|TRBV7-2|TRBD1|TRBJ1-4
TGTGCCAGCAGCCGCCAGACAGGGATGAGAGCTAATGAAAAACTGTTTTTT
CASSRQTGMRANEKLFF
>.|TRBV7-8|TRBD1|TRBJ2-3
TGTGCCAGCAGCTTAGCCGGGACAGGGGGCCATACGCAGTATTTT
CASSLAGTGGHTQYF
>.|TRBV18|TRBD1|TRBJ1-2
TGTGCCAGCTCATACGGGACAGAGGTTTATGGCTACACCTTC
CASSYGTEVYGYTF
>.|TRBV19|.|TRBJ1-2
TGTGCCAGTACCCATGGAGATTTGTTCTATGGCTACACCTTC
CASTHGDLFYGYTF
>.|TRBV7-8|.|TRBJ1-4
TGTGCCAGCAGCCCGAGGACAGAGGCTAATGAAAAACTGTTTTTT
CASSPRTEANEKLFF
>.|TRBV2|.|TRBJ2-5
TGTGCCAGCAGTGGCGGCCGTGGAGAGACCCAGTACTTC
CASSGGRGETQYF
>.|TRBV28|.|TRBJ1-5
TGTGCCAGCAGTCCGGGAGGCAGCTTGCGGGTTCAGCCCCAGCATTTT
CASSPGGSLRVQPQHF
>.|TRBV7-9|TRBD1|TRBJ1-3
TGTGCCAGCAGCTTGACAGGGGCTGGAAACACCATATATTTT
CASSLTGAGNTIYF
>.|TRBV21-1|.|TRBJ1-6
TGTGCCAGCAGCAAAGGTCAGGGATCTTCACCCCTCCACTTT
CASSKGQGSSPLHF
>.|TRBV19|.|TRBJ1-3
TGTGCCAGTAGGCCGCGCTGGGGCCCAGGAAACACCATATATTTT
CASRPRWGPGNTIYF
>.|TRBV29-1|.|TRBJ1-3
TGCAGCGTTGCCGGGACTACAGACACCATATATTTT
CSVAGTTDTIYF
>.|TRBV12-3/TRBV12-4|.|TRBJ1-2
TGTGCCAGCAGTCTAACAGAAAACTATGGCTACACCTTC
CASSLTENYGYTF
>.|TRBV21-1|.|TRBJ1-6
TGTGCCAGCAGCAAAGGTGATACAGGGGGCGCAGATAATTCACCCCTCCACTTT
CASSKGDTGGADNSPLHF
>.|TRBV11-3|.|TRBJ1-4
TGTGCCAGCAGCCCTGCAGATATAGGTTGTGGTGGCCCAGGAAAACTGTTTTTT
CASSPADIGCGGPGKLFF
>.|TRBV4-2|.|TRBJ1-1
TGTGCCAGCAGCTTCGAGACAGGAGTAGGCACTGAAGCTTTCTTT
CASSFETGVGTEAFF
>.|TRBV6-5|.|TRBJ1-5
TGTGCCAGCAGTTACGGGGGGAGCAATCAGCCCCAGCATTTT
CASSYGGSNQPQHF
>.|TRBV9|TRBD2|TRBJ2-1
TGTGCCAGCAGCGTAGCGGGGGGGGACTACAATGAGCAGTTCTTC
CASSVAGGDYNEQFF
>.|TRBV5-4|.|TRBJ1-3
TGTGCCAGCAGCTTAATCGGGGTTCCAGTCTCTGGAAACACCATATATTTT
CASSLIGVPVSGNTIYF
>.|TRBV6-5|.|TRBJ1-6
TGTGCCAGCAGCCTACAGAATGGGGGTAATTCACCCCTCCACTTT
CASSLQNGGNSPLHF
>.|TRBV5-4|.|TRBJ1-1
TGTGCCAGCAGCTTCGGTTCAGCTCTCATGAACACTGAAGCTTTCTTT
CASSFGSALMNTEAFF
>.|TRBV9|TRBD1|TRBJ1-5
TGTGCCAGCAGCGCCGGACAGGGCAATCAGCCCCAGCATTTT
CASSAGQGNQPQHF
>.|TRBV28|.|TRBJ2-7
TGTGCCAGCAGTTTCTCGGGACCGCGAATCTACGAGCAGTACTTC
CASSFSGPRIYEQYF
>.|TRBV19|.|TRBJ1-6
TGTGCCAGTAACGAGGGAATTGTGTATAATTCACCCCTCCACTTT
CASNEGIVYNSPLHF
>.|TRBV18|.|TRBJ1-2
TGTGCCAGCTCACCACGAACAGGGAAGGACTATGGCTACACCTTC
CASSPRTGKDYGYTF
>.|TRBV27|TRBD1|TRBJ2-1
TGTGCCAGCAGTCGACGGACAGGGGGAAGTTACAATGAGCAGTTCTTC
CASSRRTGGSYNEQFF
>.|TRBV15|TRBD1|TRBJ1-2
TGTGCCACCAGCAGGGGACAGGCGGATGGCTACACCTTC
CATSRGQADGYTF
>.|TRBV7-3|.|TRBJ2-1
TGTGCCAGCAGCTTGGCTAGACCTAAGAATGAGCAGTTCTTC
CASSLARPKNEQFF
>.|TRBV27|.|TRBJ1-5
TGTGCCAGCAGTTCCCGGGCCCTTAACGCCAATCAGCCCCAGCATTTT
CASSSRALNANQPQHF
>few|TRBV19|.|TRBJ1-2
TGTGCCAGTAGTACCACAGGGAACATCATCTATGGCTACACCTTC
CASSTTGNIIYGYTF
>.|TRBV6-4|.|TRBJ2-5
TGTGCCAGCAGTGACTCTCGGGGCTGGGGGGTGAGTCAAGAGACCCAGTACTTC
CASSDSRGWGVSQETQYF
>.|TRBV30|.|TRBJ1-1
TGCGCCTTGACAGGTAAACTTCTTCTCAAGAACACTGAAGCTTTCTTT
CALTGKLLLKNTEAFF
>.|TRBV6-1|TRBD1|TRBJ1-2
TGTGCCAGCAGTGCAGCCGGGACAGCTAACTATGGCTACACCTTC
CASSAAGTANYGYTF
>.|TRBV30|.|TRBJ1-4
TGTGCCTGGAGCGCCCGCGTGGGACTAAGAGATGAAAAACTGTTTTTT
CAWSARVGLRDEKLFF
>.|TRBV18|.|TRBJ2-2
TGTGCCAGCTCACCACAAATACCCACCACTGGGCGGGTGAACACCGGGGAGCTGTTTTTT
CASSPQIPTTGRVNTGELFF
>.|TRBV6-5|TRBD1|TRBJ1-1
TGTGCCAGCAGGGATACGGACAGGGGAAACACTGAAGCTTTCTTT
CASRDTDRGNTEAFF
>.|TRBV19|.|TRBJ1-4
TGTGCCAGTAGTATCGGGTTGTGGAAGAAACTGTTTTTT
CASSIGLWKKLFF
>.|TRBV7-2|.|TRBJ1-2
TGTGCCAGCAGGGACGTCAACTTGTATGGCTACACCTTC
CASRDVNLYGYTF
>.|TRBV5-4|TRBD1|TRBJ2-1
TGTGCCAGCAGCTTGGACAGGGGGAGCTACAATGAGCAGTTCTTC
CASSLDRGSYNEQFF
>.|TRBV19|.|TRBJ2-1
TGTGCCAGTAGTAACCCTTGGGGCGGCGAGTTCTTC
CASSNPWGGEFF
>once|TRBV27|.|TRBJ1-1
TGTGCCAGCAGTTTCCTTCCGGGGGTCACTGAAGCTTTCTTT
CASSFLPGVTEAFF
>.|TRBV3-1/TRBV3-2|TRBD1|TRBJ1-6
TGTGCCAGCAGCCAGACAGGGAGTAATTCACCCCTCCACTTT
CASSQTGSNSPLHF
>.|TRBV7-3|TRBD1|TRBJ1-5
TGTGCCAGCAGCAACTCACAGGGGGCGACGTATACGGATCAGCCCCAGCATTTT
CASSNSQGATYTDQPQHF
>.|TRBV7-2|TRBD1|TRBJ1-1
TGTGCCAGCAGCTGGACAGGGACGAACACTGAAGCTTTCTTT
CASSWTGTNTEAFF
>few|TRBV2|.|TRBJ1-6
TGTGCCAGCAGTGGCGAGGGGGGGATCTCACCCCTCCACTTT
CASSGEGGISPLHF
>once|TRBV15|TRBD2|TRBJ2-7
TGTGCCACCAGCAGAGAGCCGGGGGGGGTGTCGGAGCAGTACTTC
CATSREPGGVSEQYF
>.|TRBV5-4|.|TRBJ1-3
TGTGCCAGCAGCTCCTCCGGAGGTCTTCTCTCTGGAAACACCATATATTTT
CASSSSGGLLSGNTIYF
>.|TRBV6-5|TRBD1|TRBJ1-5
TGTGCCAGCAGTAGACAGGGCGGGGGCAATCAGCCCCAGCATTTT
CASSRQGGGNQPQHF